Following are 25 T cell receptor beta chains from one sample sequenced in a study of metastatic and nonmetastatic thyroid tumors. TCRdb reanalyzed the PCR reads via MiXCR. The sample lists 21,000 or so clones; roughly 30% were seen once. Thyroid surgery had not been preceded by any treatment in any patient. The sample taken for sequencing was tumor tissue. The receptors originated from a male donor with papillary thyroid cancer or a benign thyroid nodule (not recorded which). Some clones in this sample may be carry-over from other donors' samples.

The rearrangement joins TRBV28 to TRBJ1-2; possibly TRBD1 for D (6 bases). Germline V CDR1 and CDR2: MDHEN, SYDVKM. Trimming left V 3 bases short and J 8 bases short, with 22 bases between. The CDR3 is made up of 16 amino acids. Here the CDR3 DNA reads TGTGCCAGCAGTTTGTTAACAGGGTACGGTGGGATAGGCTACACCTTC. Translated: CASSLLTGYGGIGYTF.

The gene calls are TRBV12-3 or TRBV12-4 and TRBJ2-5; 7 bases are a match to TRBD2. V shed 1 base and J 9 bases; nucleotides not matched to a gene: 8. The CDR3 spans 14 residues. The CDR3 reads CASSLGLVGGSQYF. The CDR3 DNA reads as TGTGCCAGCAGTTTAGGGCTAGTGGGGGGGTCCCAGTACTTC.

The chain uses TRBV6-1 and TRBJ2-6; possibly TRBD2 for D (5 bases). V was clipped by 7 bases and J by 0 bases, with 10 bases between them. The CDR3 length is 15 residues. The germline V gene has CDR1 MNHNS and CDR2 SASEGT. DNA for the CDR3: TGTGCCAGCACCACCGGGATCTCTGGGGCCAACGTCCTGACTTTC. It yields the protein CASTTGISGANVLTF.

This clone is medium-sized in the sample. This rearrangement joins TRBV5-1 to TRBJ1-4, with 9 bases aligning to TRBD1. This CDR3 spans 15 amino acids. Unmatched junction bases numbered 12, after V lost 7 bases and J lost 8 bases. Germline V gene data show CDR1 as SGHRS and CDR2 as YFSETQ. CDR3 sequence reads: CASQWGTGIREKLFF. The CDR3 DNA sequence: TGCGCCAGCCAATGGGGGACAGGGATTCGAGAAAAACTGTTTTTT.

Notes on this clone: Its ends do not fully match the called genes, so a read error is possible. The chain combines TRBV19 with TRBJ2-2; 10 bases line up with TRBD1. CDR1 is LNHDA and CDR2 is SQIVND in the germline V gene (reference sequence). This CDR3 contains 14 residues. For the CDR3, the DNA is TGTGCCACTTACGGGACAGGGGTGGCCGGGGAGCTGCTTTTT. This sequence encodes CATYGTGVAGELLF.

This chain links TRBV28 with TRBJ1-5, with D possibly TRBD1 on 5 matching bases. Germline V CDR1 and CDR2: MDHEN, SYDVKM. The CDR3 contains 15 residues. V dropped 3 bases and J dropped 3 bases, with 12 bases sitting between them. The CDR3 DNA reads TGTGCCAGCAGTTTGGGGCAGCTACTCAATCAGCCCCAGCATTTT. It is translated as CASSLGQLLNQPQHF.

This clone was detected only a few times. The chain is built from TRBV28 and TRBJ1-2, with a weak D call TRBD1 (5 bases). Trimming took off 6 bases at V and 8 bases at J, with 22 bases between the two ends. CDR3 size: 15 residues. Looked up from germline, CDR1 is MDHEN and CDR2 is SYDVKM. This chain's CDR3 is CASRPPGTPGEGYTF. The CDR3 DNA reads as TGTGCCAGCAGACCTCCCGGGACCCCTGGGGAGGGCTACACCTTC.

This chain links TRBV9 with TRBJ2-7; perhaps TRBD1 as D (7 bases). Germline V lookup: CDR1 SGDLS, CDR2 YYNGEE. This CDR3 region has 15 residues. With 3 bases removed from V and 4 bases from J, the gap between germline ends came to 17 bases. Written as DNA, the CDR3 is TGTGCCAGCAGCGGAAACCGACAGGGAGGTTACGAGCAGTACTTC. Its translation is CASSGNRQGGYEQYF.

This clone was seen a handful of times. The genes are TRBV24-1 and TRBJ1-2; TRBD1 agrees at 9 bases. The CDR3 totals 13 residues. Germline lookup yields CDR1 KGHDR and CDR2 SFDVKD. Trimming took 4 bases from V and 8 from J; bases not matched to a gene: 4. The CDR3 protein is CATSEGTGRGYTF. CDR3 coding DNA: TGTGCCACCAGTGAGGGGACAGGGCGAGGCTACACCTTC.

This chain uses TRBV5-1 with TRBJ2-7; the D gene is possibly TRBD2 (6 bases). The length of the CDR3 is 15 residues. The germline V gene encodes CDR1 SGHRS and CDR2 YFSETQ. Trimming cost V 4 bases and J 0 bases, with 14 bases left between them. The CDR3 region is CASSPRAGSSYEQYF. DNA of the CDR3: TGCGCCAGCAGCCCCCGTGCGGGGAGCTCCTACGAGCAGTACTTC.

This chain joins TRBV6-2 or TRBV6-3 and TRBJ1-6; D may be TRBD1 (5 bases). Germline loops: CDR1 MNHEY, CDR2 SVGEGT. Trimming cost V 6 bases and J 3 bases, with 9 bases left between them. This CDR3 is built from 14 residues. The DNA of the CDR3 is TGTGCCAGCAGCCCAAGGGGCTATAATTCACCCCTCCACTTT. Translated: CASSPRGYNSPLHF.

V and J are TRBV28 and TRBJ1-2; D is uncertain. Germline CDR1 reads MDHEN; CDR2 reads SYDVKM. The length of the CDR3 is 14 residues. The V and J ends lost 6 bases and 10 bases respectively, with 21 bases between them. CDR3 region: CASSPLVCERDYTF. Here the CDR3 DNA reads TGTGCCAGCAGCCCCCTTGTCTGCGAGCGGGACTACACCTTC.

This clone was observed a few times. The gene calls are TRBV24-1 and TRBJ2-7; D not resolved. The germline V gene encodes CDR1 KGHDR and CDR2 SFDVKD. V lost 4 bases to trimming and J lost 3 bases, with 9 bases between them. CDR3 length equals 13 residues. In DNA, the CDR3 is TGTGCCACCAGTGACCTAGAAGGCTACGAGCAGTACTTC. Protein product: CATSDLEGYEQYF.

The sample holds a few counts of this clone. This chain links TRBV12-3 or TRBV12-4 with TRBJ1-2; D gene unclear. The CDR3 covers 14 residues. The V gene lost 5 bases and the J gene lost 4 bases, with 14 bases spanning the gap. CDR3 residues: CASSLQGSTYGYTF. CDR3 sequence (DNA): TGTGCCAGCAGTCTCCAAGGTTCGACCTATGGCTACACCTTC.

The V and J genes are TRBV5-1 and TRBJ2-7, with 16 bases aligning to TRBD2. Losses at the gene ends were 4 bases for V and 5 bases for J; bases not matched to a gene: 6. This CDR3 is built from 16 residues. Germline assignment: CDR1 SGHRS and CDR2 YFSETQ. The CDR3 region is CASSRGTSGRADEQYF. The CDR3 nucleotides read TGCGCCAGCAGCCGGGGGACTAGCGGGAGGGCTGACGAGCAGTACTTC.

This clone was counted many times. The V call is TRBV2, the J call TRBJ1-6, with 8 bases fitting TRBD1. The CDR3 length is 14 residues. Looked up from germline, CDR1 is SNHLY and CDR2 is FYNNEI. V dropped 6 bases and J dropped 10; count of bases not matched to a gene: 8. The CDR3 DNA is TGTGCCAGCAGAGCGACAGGGGATCGGTCACCCCTCCACTTT. Its protein product is CASRATGDRSPLHF.

This chain connects TRBV20-1 to TRBJ2-1, with 11 bases lining up with TRBD2. CDR1 is DFQATT and CDR2 is SNEGSKA in the germline V gene (reference sequence). The junction had 8 bases not matched to a gene; V was cut back by 3 bases and J by 7 bases. The CDR3 covers 15 residues. The DNA of the CDR3 is TGCAGTGCTAGGTCACTAGCGGGAGAAAGGAATGAGCAGTTCTTC. Its translation: CSARSLAGERNEQFF.

Comment on this clone: One end of the junction fails to match germline, which may point to a read error. The chain has TRBV3-1 and TRBJ1-6; the D is unclear. The germline V gene encodes CDR1 LGHDT and CDR2 YNNKEL (reference sequence). This CDR3 has 17 residues. CDR3 sequence reads: CASSQDAVGGGNSPLHF. The CDR3 nucleotides are TGTGCGAGCAGCCAAGATGCGGTAGGAGGTGGTAATTCACCCCTCCACTTT.

The V and J genes are TRBV6-1 and TRBJ1-6, with TRBD1 as a possible D gene (5 bases). Germline loops: CDR1 MNHNS, CDR2 SASEGT. The germline V and J ends were trimmed by 8 bases and 14 bases, with 13 bases remaining between them. The CDR3 has 11 amino acids. This CDR3 is CASRSGGTLHF. The CDR3, as DNA: TGTGCCAGCCGATCGGGGGGAACCCTCCACTTT.

The table lists this clone with a few counts. The chain carries TRBV28 and TRBJ1-2, with D possibly matching TRBD1 (5 bases). V dropped 6 bases and J dropped 3 bases, with 14 bases sitting between them. Germline loops: CDR1 MDHEN, CDR2 SYDVKM. This CDR3 has 14 residues. For the CDR3, the DNA is TGTGCCAGCAGCTCCGGACATGGCGACTATGGCTACACCTTC. Its protein product is CASSSGHGDYGYTF.

This clone was counted a few times. The J gene is TRBJ1-5, the V gene TRBV28; D is unclear. V was pared by 3 bases and J by 2 bases, with 14 bases between. Germline CDR1 MDHEN, CDR2 SYDVKM. This CDR3 has 16 amino acids. In DNA form, the CDR3 reads TGTGCCAGCAGTTTCCGCGGGCCAGAAGGCAATCAGCCCCAGCATTTT. Protein: CASSFRGPEGNQPQHF.

In its sample, this clone was seen a few times. CDR3 region: CASLDRGNQPQHF. The DNA for the CDR3 is TGTGCCAGCTTGGACAGGGGTAATCAGCCCCAGCATTTT. V usage is TRBV19 and J usage is TRBJ1-5, with TRBD1 identical over 9 bases. The CDR3 totals 13 residues. CDR1 LNHDA and CDR2 SQIVND come from the germline V gene (reference sequence). Unmatched junction bases numbered 4, after V lost 9 bases and J lost 4 bases.

CDR3 loop: CASSAEPPLSTDTQYF. The CDR3 nucleotides are TGTGCCAGCAGCGCCGAGCCGCCACTCAGCACAGATACGCAGTATTTT. The V call is TRBV11-2, the J call TRBJ2-3; D uncertain. Deletions cut 5 bases from V and 0 bases from J, with 15 bases between. The CDR3 is 16 residues long. CDR1 and CDR2 (germline): SGHAT, FQNNGV.

Within the sample, this clone is medium-sized. V usage is TRBV28 and J usage is TRBJ2-3; D may correspond to TRBD1 or TRBD2 (5 bases each). In germline, CDR1 is MDHEN, CDR2 SYDVKM. The CDR3 is 17 amino acids. V lost 0 bases and J lost 4, with 17 bases in between. CDR3 sequence reads: CASSLWRRGLTPDTQYF. The CDR3 DNA follows: TGTGCCAGCAGTTTATGGCGACGGGGCCTTACCCCAGATACGCAGTATTTT.

This clone was picked up a small number of times. V gene TRBV7-8 combines with J gene TRBJ2-5; D unresolved. V shed 10 bases and J shed 3 bases, with 18 bases lying between them. The CDR3 is 14 residues long. The V gene's germline CDR1 is SGHVS and CDR2 FQNEAQ. Written as DNA, the CDR3 is TGTGCCACGAACTTAAAACGGACGGAAGAGACCCAGTACTTC. Encoded protein: CATNLKRTEETQYF.